These T cell receptor beta chains were read from a single sample in a study of shared clonotypes between healthy human individuals. Profiling relied on immunoSEQ multiplex PCR, and the TCRdb table lists in-frame clones only, not all of them. The sample has hundreds of thousands of clones; about 95% are singletons. The sequencing sample was made of naive CD8+ T cells sorted from blood. The receptors were sampled from a woman aged 25-40 years in good health. Each CDR3 is given with its conserved first and last residue. Each record gives: J gene, V gene, clone size, D gene, CDR3 DNA, CDR3 protein. D genes are given only for firm matches. The listing skips clone size in some rows; elsewhere it reads once, few, many or a size class.

J gene: TRBJ1-1; V gene: TRBV5-1; clone size: -; D gene: -; CDR3 DNA: TGCGCCAGCAGCTTGGCCGTAGGACTGAACACTGAAGCTTTCTTT; CDR3 protein: CASSLAVGLNTEAFF
J gene: TRBJ2-7; V gene: TRBV13; clone size: -; D gene: -; CDR3 DNA: TGTGCCAGCAGCTCCTGGGAGAGGGCTAATTACGAGCAGTACTTC; CDR3 protein: CASSSWERANYEQYF
J gene: TRBJ2-7; V gene: TRBV6-5; clone size: -; D gene: TRBD2; CDR3 DNA: TGTGCCAGCAGTTACGGCGGGAGTACCTACGAGCAGTACTTC; CDR3 protein: CASSYGGSTYEQYF
J gene: TRBJ1-5; V gene: TRBV27; clone size: -; D gene: -; CDR3 DNA: TGTGCCAGCAGTGGGGCAGGGGGCAATCAGCCCCAGCATTTT; CDR3 protein: CASSGAGGNQPQHF
J gene: TRBJ2-2; V gene: TRBV27; clone size: -; D gene: -; CDR3 DNA: TGTGCCAGCAGTTTAGAGGGGCGGCTCTCCGGGGAGCTGTTTTTT; CDR3 protein: CASSLEGRLSGELFF
J gene: TRBJ1-1; V gene: TRBV27; clone size: -; D gene: -; CDR3 DNA: TGTGCCATCCGAGGGGTTGGCGTGAACACTGAAGCTTTCTTT; CDR3 protein: CAIRGVGVNTEAFF
J gene: TRBJ1-1; V gene: TRBV28; clone size: -; D gene: TRBD1; CDR3 DNA: TGTGCCAGCACCATAAACGTTCGGGGACAGGTAGATGACACTGAAGCTTTCTTT; CDR3 protein: CASTINVRGQVDDTEAFF
J gene: TRBJ2-7; V gene: TRBV29-1; clone size: -; D gene: -; CDR3 DNA: TGCAGCGTGTACAACTACGAGCAGTACTTC; CDR3 protein: CSVYNYEQYF
J gene: TRBJ2-7; V gene: TRBV5-6; clone size: -; D gene: TRBD2; CDR3 DNA: TGTGCCAGCAGCTTGTTCCGGGGACTAGCGGGAGTGGAGCAGTACTTC; CDR3 protein: CASSLFRGLAGVEQYF
J gene: TRBJ2-2; V gene: TRBV5-1; clone size: -; D gene: TRBD2; CDR3 DNA: TGCGCCAGCAGCTTGCGGCTAGCGGAGAACACCGGGGAGCTGTTTTTT; CDR3 protein: CASSLRLAENTGELFF
J gene: TRBJ1-1; V gene: TRBV11-2; clone size: -; D gene: -; CDR3 DNA: TGTGCCAGCAGAGGGACTGACTATGAAGCTTTCTTT; CDR3 protein: CASRGTDYEAFF
J gene: TRBJ2-1; V gene: TRBV5-8; clone size: -; D gene: TRBD2; CDR3 DNA: TGTGCCACGAGAGGACTAGCGGGTGAGCAGTTCTTC; CDR3 protein: CATRGLAGEQFF
J gene: TRBJ2-2; V gene: TRBV5-1; clone size: -; D gene: TRBD2; CDR3 DNA: TGCGCCAGCAGCTGGACTAGCGGGAGGGGGGCGAACACCGGGGAGCTGTTTTTT; CDR3 protein: CASSWTSGRGANTGELFF
J gene: TRBJ2-2; V gene: TRBV27; clone size: -; D gene: -; CDR3 DNA: TGTGCCAGCACCTCGGTGTTCTCGAACACCGGGGAGCTGTTTTTT; CDR3 protein: CASTSVFSNTGELFF
J gene: TRBJ2-5; V gene: TRBV7-8; clone size: -; D gene: TRBD1; CDR3 DNA: TGTGCCAGCAACCCCCTGGGACAGGGGGTAGAGACCCAGTACTTC; CDR3 protein: CASNPLGQGVETQYF
J gene: TRBJ1-1; V gene: TRBV27; clone size: -; D gene: -; CDR3 DNA: TGTGCCAGCAGTTTTTGGGGGCGTGAAGCTTTCTTT; CDR3 protein: CASSFWGREAFF
J gene: TRBJ2-7; V gene: TRBV11-2; clone size: -; D gene: TRBD1; CDR3 DNA: TGTGCCAGCAGCCATGGGACAGGGGGCAGCGAGCAGTACTTC; CDR3 protein: CASSHGTGGSEQYF
J gene: TRBJ2-7; V gene: TRBV27; clone size: -; D gene: -; CDR3 DNA: TGTGCCAGCAGCACCGGGACTTCCGCCTACGAGCAGTACTTC; CDR3 protein: CASSTGTSAYEQYF
J gene: TRBJ1-5; V gene: TRBV6-1; clone size: once; D gene: TRBD1; CDR3 DNA: TGTGCCAGCAGTGAATTTCGGACAGGGACTCAGCCCCAGCATTTT; CDR3 protein: CASSEFRTGTQPQHF
J gene: TRBJ1-2; V gene: TRBV14; clone size: -; D gene: -; CDR3 DNA: TGTGCCAGCAGCCTCCAGGGAATCTATGGCTACACCTTC; CDR3 protein: CASSLQGIYGYTF
J gene: TRBJ2-1; V gene: TRBV28; clone size: -; D gene: -; CDR3 DNA: TGTGCCAGCAGTTTAACAGAGAACAATGAGCAGTTCTTC; CDR3 protein: CASSLTENNEQFF
J gene: TRBJ2-1; V gene: TRBV7-9; clone size: -; D gene: -; CDR3 DNA: TGTGCCAGCAGCCGGGCGGGTGAGCAGTTCTTC; CDR3 protein: CASSRAGEQFF
J gene: TRBJ2-2; V gene: TRBV11-2; clone size: -; D gene: TRBD2; CDR3 DNA: TGTGCCAGCAGCTCTCTGGGCGGGAGGGGGGCCGGGGAGCTGTTTTTT; CDR3 protein: CASSSLGGRGAGELFF
J gene: TRBJ2-3; V gene: TRBV27; clone size: -; D gene: -; CDR3 DNA: TGTGCCAGCAGTTTCTTGACAGGCACAGATACGCAGTATTTT; CDR3 protein: CASSFLTGTDTQYF
J gene: TRBJ2-1; V gene: TRBV6-5; clone size: once; D gene: -; CDR3 DNA: TGTGCCAGCAGGCCCGCGAGCGGGAATGAGCAGTTCTTC; CDR3 protein: CASRPASGNEQFF
J gene: TRBJ2-7; V gene: TRBV19; clone size: -; D gene: TRBD2; CDR3 DNA: TGTGCCAGTAGCGCTCGGGGGGGAGAAACCTACGAGCAGTACTTC; CDR3 protein: CASSARGGETYEQYF
J gene: TRBJ2-5; V gene: TRBV5-1; clone size: -; D gene: -; CDR3 DNA: TGCGCCAGCAGCCCCCTAGTCGGGACCCAGTACTTC; CDR3 protein: CASSPLVGTQYF
J gene: TRBJ1-1; V gene: TRBV2; clone size: few; D gene: -; CDR3 DNA: TGTGCCAGACTATTCTCTGAAGCTTTCTTT; CDR3 protein: CARLFSEAFF
J gene: TRBJ2-1; V gene: TRBV9; clone size: once; D gene: TRBD2; CDR3 DNA: TGTGCCAGCAGCGCCTCTAGCGGGGTATTGGCCAATGAGCAGTTCTTC; CDR3 protein: CASSASSGVLANEQFF
J gene: TRBJ2-1; V gene: TRBV28; clone size: -; D gene: -; CDR3 DNA: TGTGCCAGCCCCCCGCCTCGATACAATGAGCAGTTCTTC; CDR3 protein: CASPPPRYNEQFF
J gene: TRBJ1-1; V gene: TRBV6-5; clone size: -; D gene: -; CDR3 DNA: TGTGCCAGCAGAAGGGGCAGGGAAGCTTTCTTT; CDR3 protein: CASRRGREAFF
J gene: TRBJ2-3; V gene: TRBV7-7; clone size: -; D gene: -; CDR3 DNA: TGTGCCAGCAGCTTGTCGGGAGACCACATGCAGTATTTT; CDR3 protein: CASSLSGDHMQYF
J gene: TRBJ2-7; V gene: TRBV28; clone size: -; D gene: TRBD1; CDR3 DNA: TGTGCCAGCAGCTCCGGGACAGGGGGAGCCGAGCAGTACTTC; CDR3 protein: CASSSGTGGAEQYF
J gene: TRBJ2-1; V gene: TRBV19; clone size: -; D gene: -; CDR3 DNA: TGTGCCAGTAGTATATTAGGCAGAAACAATGAGCAGTTCTTC; CDR3 protein: CASSILGRNNEQFF
J gene: TRBJ2-1; V gene: TRBV19; clone size: -; D gene: -; CDR3 DNA: TGTGCCAGTAGCGCACATCCCTCAGGGACTGACTACAATGAGCAGTTCTTC; CDR3 protein: CASSAHPSGTDYNEQFF
J gene: TRBJ1-6; V gene: TRBV5-8; clone size: -; D gene: -; CDR3 DNA: TGTGCCAGCAGCTTGGGGACTCTCAATTCACCCCTCCACTTT; CDR3 protein: CASSLGTLNSPLHF
J gene: TRBJ1-4; V gene: TRBV30; clone size: -; D gene: -; CDR3 DNA: TGTGCCTTCAGACAGCTTAATGAAAAACTGTTTTTT; CDR3 protein: CAFRQLNEKLFF
J gene: TRBJ1-1; V gene: TRBV19; clone size: -; D gene: -; CDR3 DNA: TGTGCCAGTAGTATTACGTCGGGGCAGCACATGAACACTGAAGCTTTCTTT; CDR3 protein: CASSITSGQHMNTEAFF
J gene: TRBJ2-7; V gene: TRBV13; clone size: -; D gene: -; CDR3 DNA: TGTGCCAGCAGTCCTACTCCAACAGGGACCTACGAGCAGTACTTC; CDR3 protein: CASSPTPTGTYEQYF
J gene: TRBJ2-7; V gene: TRBV5-6; clone size: -; D gene: -; CDR3 DNA: TGTGCCAGCAGCTTCGGGGTGGAGCAGTACTTC; CDR3 protein: CASSFGVEQYF
J gene: TRBJ2-7; V gene: TRBV28; clone size: -; D gene: TRBD1; CDR3 DNA: TGTGCCAGCAGTTTCGAGGGGGCGGACGAGCAGTACTTC; CDR3 protein: CASSFEGADEQYF
J gene: TRBJ1-1; V gene: TRBV5-4; clone size: -; D gene: -; CDR3 DNA: TGTGCCAGCAGCGGTGTAGACAGCCTCCTTGAGGCTTTCTTT; CDR3 protein: CASSGVDSLLEAFF
J gene: TRBJ2-7; V gene: TRBV4-2; clone size: once; D gene: TRBD2; CDR3 DNA: TGTGCCAGCAGCCAATCCGGGACTATTTCAGGCTACGAGCAGTACTTC; CDR3 protein: CASSQSGTISGYEQYF
J gene: TRBJ1-1; V gene: TRBV29-1; clone size: -; D gene: -; CDR3 DNA: TGCAGCGTTGGAAGTACTGAAGCTTTCTTT; CDR3 protein: CSVGSTEAFF
J gene: TRBJ2-7; V gene: TRBV12-2; clone size: -; D gene: -; CDR3 DNA: TGTGCAAGTCGCTTAGTGGGGGGACTAGCGGGCCCTTACGAGCAGTACTTC; CDR3 protein: CASRLVGGLAGPYEQYF
J gene: TRBJ2-7; V gene: TRBV27; clone size: -; D gene: -; CDR3 DNA: TGTGCCAGCAGTTTATTGGGCGGTACCTACGAGCAGTACTTC; CDR3 protein: CASSLLGGTYEQYF
J gene: TRBJ2-7; V gene: TRBV5-6; clone size: -; D gene: -; CDR3 DNA: TGTGCCAGCACCACTTTCATAGGTATAGAGGGGCAGTACTTC; CDR3 protein: CASTTFIGIEGQYF
J gene: TRBJ2-5; V gene: TRBV6-8; clone size: once; D gene: TRBD1; CDR3 DNA: TGTGCCAGCAGTCGACAGGGGCGAGGGGAGACCCAGTACTTC; CDR3 protein: CASSRQGRGETQYF
J gene: TRBJ1-4; V gene: TRBV5-8; clone size: -; D gene: TRBD1; CDR3 DNA: TGTGCCAGCAGCGGAATGGACAGGGTAGGGGAAAAACTGTTTTTT; CDR3 protein: CASSGMDRVGEKLFF
J gene: TRBJ2-4; V gene: TRBV28; clone size: -; D gene: TRBD2; CDR3 DNA: TGTGCCAGCAGTTATAGAGATAGACTAGCAGACATTCAGTACTTC; CDR3 protein: CASSYRDRLADIQYF
J gene: TRBJ1-2; V gene: TRBV4-1; clone size: once; D gene: TRBD1; CDR3 DNA: TGCGCCAGCAGCCTGCGACCGGGGTTCGTGGGACAGGGGGCTGTGTTCTATGGCTACACCTTC; CDR3 protein: CASSLRPGFVGQGAVFYGYTF
J gene: TRBJ2-5; V gene: TRBV4-1; clone size: once; D gene: -; CDR3 DNA: TGCGCCAGCAGCCAACAAGTTGGACGGGAGACCCAGTACTTC; CDR3 protein: CASSQQVGRETQYF
J gene: TRBJ2-7; V gene: TRBV10-2; clone size: once; D gene: -; CDR3 DNA: TGCGCCAGCAGTGATGGCAACTCCTACGAGCAGTACTTC; CDR3 protein: CASSDGNSYEQYF
J gene: TRBJ2-2; V gene: TRBV6-4; clone size: -; D gene: TRBD2; CDR3 DNA: TGTGCCAGCAGTGACCTGGGCGGGACTAGCGGGACCGGGGAGCTGTTTTTT; CDR3 protein: CASSDLGGTSGTGELFF
J gene: TRBJ2-3; V gene: TRBV28; clone size: -; D gene: TRBD2; CDR3 DNA: TGTGCCAGCAGTTTATTGGGACTAGAGACAGATACGCAGTATTTT; CDR3 protein: CASSLLGLETDTQYF
J gene: TRBJ2-7; V gene: TRBV7-9; clone size: -; D gene: -; CDR3 DNA: TGTGCCAGCAGCTTACAAGGCTACGAGCAGTACTTC; CDR3 protein: CASSLQGYEQYF
J gene: TRBJ2-7; V gene: TRBV28; clone size: -; D gene: -; CDR3 DNA: TGTGCCAGCAGTTCAATAGACATCTACGAGCAGTACTTC; CDR3 protein: CASSSIDIYEQYF